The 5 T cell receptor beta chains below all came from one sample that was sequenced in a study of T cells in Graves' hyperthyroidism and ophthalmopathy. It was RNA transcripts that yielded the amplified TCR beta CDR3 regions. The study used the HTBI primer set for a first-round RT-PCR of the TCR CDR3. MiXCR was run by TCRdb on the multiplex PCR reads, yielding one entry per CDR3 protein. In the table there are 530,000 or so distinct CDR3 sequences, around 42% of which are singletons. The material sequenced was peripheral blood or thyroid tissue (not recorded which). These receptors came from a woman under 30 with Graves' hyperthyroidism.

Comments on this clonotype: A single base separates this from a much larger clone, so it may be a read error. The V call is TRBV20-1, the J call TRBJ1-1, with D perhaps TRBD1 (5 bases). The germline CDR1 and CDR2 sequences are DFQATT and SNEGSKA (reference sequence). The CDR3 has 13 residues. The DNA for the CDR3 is TGCGGTGGGAGTCTGGGGGTATCCTCTGAAGCTTTCTTT. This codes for CGGSLGVSSEAFF.

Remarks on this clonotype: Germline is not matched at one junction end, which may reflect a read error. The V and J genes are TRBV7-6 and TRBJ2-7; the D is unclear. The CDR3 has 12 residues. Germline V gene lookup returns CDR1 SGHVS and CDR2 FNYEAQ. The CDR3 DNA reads TGTGCCAGCACCCTGGTCCCCTACAAGCAGTACTTC. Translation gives CASTLVPYKQYF.

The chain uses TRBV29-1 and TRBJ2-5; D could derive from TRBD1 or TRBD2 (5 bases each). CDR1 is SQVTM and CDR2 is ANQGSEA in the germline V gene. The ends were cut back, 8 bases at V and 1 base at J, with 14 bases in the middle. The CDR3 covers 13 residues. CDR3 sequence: CSLGDPGQETQYF. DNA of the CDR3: TGCAGCTTAGGGGACCCGGGCCAAGAGACCCAGTACTTC.

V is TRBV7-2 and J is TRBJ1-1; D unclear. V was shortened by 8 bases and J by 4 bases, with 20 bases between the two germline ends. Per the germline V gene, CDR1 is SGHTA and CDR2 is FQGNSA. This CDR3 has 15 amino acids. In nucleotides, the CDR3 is TGTGCCAGCTCACCAATTCAGGATCAGGTCACTGAAGCTTTCTTT. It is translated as CASSPIQDQVTEAFF.

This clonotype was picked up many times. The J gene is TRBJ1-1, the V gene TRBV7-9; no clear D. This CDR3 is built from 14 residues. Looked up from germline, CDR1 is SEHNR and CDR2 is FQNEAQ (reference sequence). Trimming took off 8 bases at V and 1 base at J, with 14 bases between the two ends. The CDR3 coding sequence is TGTGCCAGCTTCCGGAGAACGGGGAACACTGAAGCTTTCTTT. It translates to CASFRRTGNTEAFF.